Listed below are T cell receptor beta chains from one sample, sequenced in a study of beta chain features in type 1 diabetes. Libraries were prepared by immunoSEQ multiplex PCR; TCRdb keeps only in-frame clonotypes and omits some of them. The repertoire holds a few hundred thousand clones, with 24% as singletons. Material for sequencing was naive CD4+ T cells from blood. These receptors were taken from a woman in her 30s with type 1 diabetes. Both conserved end residues are part of each CDR3. D genes are given only for firm matches.

v_gene	d_gene	j_gene	CDR3aa
TRBV6-5	-	TRBJ2-7	CASSYGRELSYEQYF
TRBV28	-	TRBJ2-7	CASSLRQTYEQYF
TRBV7-9	-	TRBJ1-4	CASSLGRDEKLFF
TRBV21-1	-	TRBJ2-5	CAVKFRDRVPRNPLGETQYF
TRBV9	-	TRBJ2-7	CASSASGTPLEQYF
TRBV11-3	TRBD2	TRBJ2-7	CASSSGLAAYEQYF
TRBV2	-	TRBJ2-4	CASSVSGRHIQYF
TRBV7-9	-	TRBJ2-4	CASSPPGLAKNIQYF
TRBV29-1	TRBD1	TRBJ2-3	CSVDGTGGFTDTQYF
TRBV11-2	TRBD2	TRBJ2-1	CASSLQRERAEQFF
TRBV15	TRBD1	TRBJ2-5	CATSRLLGQGQETQYF
TRBV4-1	-	TRBJ2-3	CASSQERREADTQYF
TRBV5-1	-	TRBJ2-5	CASSHSSRQETQYF
TRBV9	TRBD2	TRBJ2-7	CASSVEAGTYEQYF
TRBV30	TRBD2	-	CAVTSAYEQYF
TRBV7-2	TRBD2	TRBJ2-2	CASSLLGLAGGPNTGELFF
TRBV5-1	-	TRBJ1-1	CASSLTGSNTEAFF
TRBV6-5	-	TRBJ2-3	CASSPEGILGTQYF
TRBV9	TRBD2	TRBJ2-1	CASSPSGGGYNEQFF
TRBV6-6	-	TRBJ2-1	CASSYSDGAEQFF
TRBV9	TRBD2	TRBJ2-1	CASSVGLAGAPYNEQFF
TRBV4-2	-	TRBJ2-1	CASSQARSGSSYNEQFF
TRBV5-1	-	TRBJ1-2	CASSVQGPNYGYTF
TRBV9	TRBD2	TRBJ2-7	CASSVASGRFYEQYF
TRBV15	-	TRBJ1-3	CATSISGGRSGNTIYF
TRBV19	-	TRBJ2-7	CASSILGHRSSYEQYF
TRBV29-1	-	TRBJ2-5	CSVEGGRRETQYF
TRBV28	TRBD1	TRBJ1-2	CATLQGNYGYTF
TRBV30	-	TRBJ1-2	CAWAPGGGYGYTF
TRBV5-1	TRBD1	TRBJ2-1	CASSLASGTGGFDEQFF
TRBV7-9	TRBD2	TRBJ2-2	CASSFLAGSNTGELFF
TRBV28	TRBD1	TRBJ1-1	CASSPGQPREAFF
TRBV9	TRBD2	TRBJ2-1	CASSPHPGLQSYNEQFF
TRBV30	-	TRBJ1-2	CAWSGYSNYGYTF
TRBV6-5	TRBD1	TRBJ2-7	CATIQTGGGYEQYF
TRBV30	TRBD2	TRBJ2-7	CAWSAAVGVSGAKEQYF
TRBV6-5	-	TRBJ1-1	CASSPGSGALTEAFF
TRBV5-1	TRBD1	TRBJ2-2	CASGLETGGSSGELFF
TRBV11-2	TRBD2	TRBJ2-7	CASSSRAGTSGYEQYF
TRBV30	TRBD1	TRBJ2-7	CAWRYRGPFSEQYF
TRBV28	TRBD1	TRBJ2-1	CASSLGGTGYNEQFF
TRBV29-1	-	TRBJ2-3	CSTRRDTQYF
TRBV28	-	TRBJ2-6	CASSLGPSGANVLTF
TRBV19	TRBD1	TRBJ1-5	CASKTGTGENQPQHF
TRBV9	TRBD2	TRBJ2-1	CASSTLAGVDEQFF
TRBV7-3	-	TRBJ1-1	CASSLTGGAPGTEAFF
TRBV28	-	TRBJ1-4	CATQNEKLFF
TRBV7-3	TRBD1	TRBJ2-5	CASSHGQGGRETQYF
TRBV4-1	TRBD2	TRBJ2-3	CASSRKREYTDTQYF
TRBV20-1	-	TRBJ2-3	CSASRADTQYF
TRBV7-8	TRBD1	TRBJ2-3	CASSQQGMSTDTQYF
TRBV28	-	TRBJ2-7	CASSSEPAGFYEQYF
TRBV2	TRBD1	TRBJ1-2	CASSEVPDRGHGYTF
TRBV27	TRBD2	TRBJ2-3	CASSLSKLAGRTDTQYF
TRBV7-3	-	TRBJ1-1	CASSPGHQNTEAFF